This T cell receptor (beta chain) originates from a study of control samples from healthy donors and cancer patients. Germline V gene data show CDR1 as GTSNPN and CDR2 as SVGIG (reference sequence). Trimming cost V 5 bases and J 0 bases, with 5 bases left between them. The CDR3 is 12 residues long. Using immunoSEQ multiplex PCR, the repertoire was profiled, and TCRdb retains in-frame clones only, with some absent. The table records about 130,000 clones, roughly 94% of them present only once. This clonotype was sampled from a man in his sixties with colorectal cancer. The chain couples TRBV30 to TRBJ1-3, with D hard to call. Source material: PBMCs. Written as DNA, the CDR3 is TGTGCCTGGGGGAGCTCTGGAAACACCATATATTTT. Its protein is CAWGSSGNTIYF.